These 32 T cell receptor beta chains share one sample of origin, sequenced in a study of CD8+ T cells in alopecia areata. Indicated treatment: oral pan-JAK inhibitor, 5-10 mg twice daily. Sequencing relied on a cDNA template that was reverse transcribed from extracted RNA. Produced via immunoSEQ multiplex PCR; TCRdb's table is partial and in-frame only. The sample comprises under 200,000 clones, approximately 65% of which are singletons, and 0.91% rests with the top ten. The sequenced sample was CD4+ T cells sorted from blood, obtained at week 4, from a patient treated with tofacitinib. The source is a human donor with alopecia areata.

This clone came up once. The chain uses TRBV30 and TRBJ1-6; D might be TRBD1 (6 bases). V was trimmed by 4 bases and J by 10 bases, leaving 14 bases between them. Per germline, CDR1 GTSNPN and CDR2 SVGIG (reference sequence). The length of the CDR3 is 13 residues. The CDR3 reads CAWMQGMVSPLHF. The CDR3 DNA follows: TGTGCCTGGATGCAGGGGATGGTCTCACCCCTCCACTTT.

The count of this clone is one. CDR3 sequence: CASSPSGSNYGYTF. In DNA, the CDR3 is TGTGCCAGCAGCCCTTCAGGGTCTAACTATGGCTACACCTTC. V usage is TRBV4-2 and J usage is TRBJ1-2, with a tentative D call TRBD1 (5 bases). The CDR3 sequence is 14 residues long. The germline V gene encodes CDR1 LGHNA and CDR2 YNFKEQ. Trimming shortened V by 4 bases and J by 0 bases, and 9 bases separated the two germline ends.

The chain combines TRBV7-8 with TRBJ1-2; D remains unclear. Germline assignment: CDR1 SGHVS and CDR2 FQNEAQ. V gave up 5 bases and J gave up 4 bases, with 8 bases separating them. The CDR3 runs 12 residues. The CDR3 region is CASSPGVYGYTF. CDR3 nucleotides: TGTGCCAGCAGCCCCGGGGTCTATGGCTACACCTTC.

A word on this clone: Additional DNA sequences in this sample encode the identical CDR3. The V gene is TRBV7-3, the J gene TRBJ1-1; no clear D gene. Trimming removed 2 bases at V and 1 base at J, with 8 bases between. This CDR3 region has 14 residues. Germline V gene lookup returns CDR1 SGHTA and CDR2 FQGTGA. The DNA for the CDR3 is TGTGCCAGCAGCTTACTGGGAGAGAACACTGAAGCTTTCTTT. It yields the protein CASSLLGENTEAFF.

The chain has TRBV23-1 and TRBJ2-4; D call uncertain. TRBV23-1 is classed as an ORF, of uncertain function. V was pared by 0 bases and J by 0 bases, with 9 bases between. The CDR3 length is 16 residues. CDR3 nucleotide sequence: TGCGCCAGCAGTCAATCGAAGGGTGAAGCCAAAAACATTCAGTACTTC. This gives the protein CASSQSKGEAKNIQYF.

This clone was seen only a few times. The rearrangement links TRBV29-1 to TRBJ2-3; D remains unclear. Per the germline V gene, CDR1 is SQVTM and CDR2 is ANQGSEA. CDR3 size: 11 residues. Trimming removed 6 bases from V and 6 bases from J, with 10 bases in between. The CDR3 DNA is TGCAGCGTCCCGGTGGGGGATACGCAGTATTTT. It translates to CSVPVGDTQYF.

J is TRBJ1-6 and V is TRBV5-1; no definite D call. This CDR3 contains 12 residues. Germline V gene sequence: CDR1 SGHRS, CDR2 YFSETQ. Trimming left V 0 bases short and J 12 bases short, with 7 bases between. CDR3 amino acids: CASSLDLGPLHF. The CDR3 region has the DNA TGCGCCAGCAGCTTGGACCTCGGACCCCTCCACTTT.

The rearrangement uses TRBV7-6 and TRBJ2-3, with 8 bases identical to TRBD1. The germline V gene encodes CDR1 SGHVS and CDR2 FNYEAQ. V lost 1 base to trimming and J lost 4 bases; unmatched junction nucleotides: 10. This CDR3 spans 17 amino acids. CDR3 DNA sequence: TGTGCCAGCAGCTTAGTTCTGAGACAGGGGAGGTCAGATACGCAGTATTTT. It encodes CASSLVLRQGRSDTQYF.

The chain carries TRBV29-1 and TRBJ2-2, with TRBD2 as a possible D gene (6 bases). The CDR3 is 14 amino acids. Trimming left V 6 bases short and J 6 bases short, with 17 bases between. Germline loops: CDR1 SQVTM, CDR2 ANQGSEA. The CDR3 region is CSVKSGTGPGELFF. CDR3 coding DNA: TGCAGCGTCAAATCCGGGACTGGACCCGGGGAGCTGTTTTTT.

The chain employs TRBV7-9 and TRBJ2-5, with D unclear. Germline lookup yields CDR1 SEHNR and CDR2 FQNEAQ (reference sequence). V lost 5 bases and J lost 0, with 10 bases in between. The CDR3 extends over 14 amino acids. The CDR3 is CASSPTVYQETQYF. The CDR3 nucleotides are TGTGCCAGCAGCCCGACCGTGTACCAAGAGACCCAGTACTTC. Based on the CDR3 plus reference TRBV7-9 and TRBJ2-5, the full variable domain is DTGVSQNPRHKITKRGQNVTFRCDPISEHNRLYWYRQTLGQGPEFLTYFQNEAQLEKSRLLSDRFSAERPKGSFSTLEIQRTEQGDSAMYLCASSPTVYQETQYFGPGTRLLVL.

This chain connects TRBV18 to TRBJ2-1, with TRBD1 matching over 10 bases. Per the germline V gene, CDR1 is KGHSH and CDR2 is LQKENI. The V segment lost 0 bases and the J segment 7 bases; nucleotides outside the gene matches: 3. This CDR3 spans 15 amino acids. The CDR3 spells CASSPPGTGANEQFF. CDR3 nucleotide sequence: TGTGCCAGCTCACCACCTGGGACAGGGGCGAATGAGCAGTTCTTC.

The rearrangement joins TRBV29-1 to TRBJ2-3, with 8 positions matching TRBD1. Trimming removed 4 bases from V and 1 base from J; junction bases left unmatched: 4. This CDR3 region has 14 residues. The germline CDR1 and CDR2 sequences are SQVTM and ANQGSEA. This CDR3 reads CSVARTGRTDTQYF. The CDR3 bases are TGCAGCGTTGCCCGGACAGGGCGCACAGATACGCAGTATTTT.

Concerning this clone: A read error may account for a junction end that differs from germline. The genes are TRBV7-7 and TRBJ2-2, with no clear D. CDR3 length: 14 amino acids. Germline V CDR1 and CDR2: SSHAT, FNYEAQ (reference sequence). CDR3 DNA: TGTGCTAGCAGCCAAGGATCGAACACCGGGGAGCTGTTTTTT. Translation: CASSQGSNTGELFF.

The chain is built from TRBV7-2 and TRBJ2-7; possibly TRBD1 or TRBD2 for D (6 bases each). The CDR3 consists of 15 residues. Germline loops: CDR1 SGHTA, CDR2 FQGNSA. V lost 5 bases and J 2 bases, leaving 16 bases between the germline ends. For the CDR3, the DNA is TGTGCCAGCAGCACCGAAAGGGGGGCAGCCTACGAGCAGTACTTC. Amino acids: CASSTERGAAYEQYF. Together with reference TRBV7-2 and TRBJ2-7, the CDR3 gives the full variable domain: GAGVSQSPSNKVTEKGKDVELRCDPISGHTALYWYRQSLGQGLEFLIYFQGNSAPDKSGLPSDRFSAERTGGSVSTLTIQRTQQEDSAVYLCASSTERGAAYEQYFGPGTRLTVT.

The V and J genes are TRBV6-1 and TRBJ1-6; unclear D gene. This CDR3 contains 13 residues. Trimming removed 1 base at V and 7 bases at J, with 5 bases between. Germline CDR1 reads MNHNS; CDR2 reads SASEGT. The CDR3 DNA follows: TGTGCCAGCAGTGAAGAGGGAAATTCACCCCTCCACTTT. Its translation is CASSEEGNSPLHF.

V and J are TRBV30 and TRBJ2-5; weak D call: TRBD2 (7 bases). The germline CDR1 and CDR2 sequences are GTSNPN and SVGIG (reference sequence). Trimming left V 2 bases short and J 4 bases short, with 14 bases between. The CDR3 length is 14 residues. The CDR3 is CAWSRRGGRETQYF. CDR3 nucleotides: TGTGCCTGGAGTCGGAGGGGGGGTCGAGAGACCCAGTACTTC.

V is TRBV30 and J is TRBJ2-4, with TRBD1 matching 9 bases. This CDR3 is built from 13 residues. CDR1 and CDR2 from the germline V gene are GTSNPN and SVGIG (reference sequence). J gave up 8 bases and V 0 bases, and 2 bases lay outside the gene matches. CDR3 region: CAWSVGQGYIQYF. In DNA form, the CDR3 reads TGTGCCTGGAGTGTAGGACAGGGGTACATTCAGTACTTC. The whole variable domain, remainder taken from reference TRBV30 and TRBJ2-4, is SQTIHQWPATLVQPVGSPLSLECTVEGTSNPNLYWYRQAAGRGLQLLFYSVGIGQISSEVPQNLSASRPQDRQFILSSKKLLLSDSGFYLCAWSVGQGYIQYFGAGTRLSVL.

The V and J genes are TRBV7-2 and TRBJ2-7; 15 bases map to TRBD2. Germline values: CDR1 SGHTA, CDR2 FQGNSA. This CDR3 comprises 18 residues. V was pared by 4 bases and J by 0 bases, with 7 bases of the junction left unmatched. The CDR3 here is CASSSPGLAGGSSYEQYF. In DNA form, the CDR3 reads TGTGCCAGCAGCTCCCCGGGACTAGCGGGGGGTAGCTCCTACGAGCAGTACTTC. Looking up the rest from reference TRBV7-2 and TRBJ2-7 gives the full variable domain: GAGVSQSPSNKVTEKGKDVELRCDPISGHTALYWYRQSLGQGLEFLIYFQGNSAPDKSGLPSDRFSAERTGGSVSTLTIQRTQQEDSAVYLCASSSPGLAGGSSYEQYFGPGTRLTVT.

The rearrangement uses TRBV29-1 and TRBJ1-2; D ambiguous. V lost 8 bases, J lost 2 bases, and 12 bases lay in between. The CDR3 loop spans 12 amino acids. Looked up from germline, CDR1 is SQVTM and CDR2 is ANQGSEA. CDR3 in amino acids: CSLLGDNYGYTF. As DNA, the CDR3 is TGCAGCCTCCTAGGAGACAACTATGGCTACACCTTC.

This clone was recorded only once. This chain uses TRBV20-1 with TRBJ2-7; D gene ambiguous. Trimming left V 3 bases short and J 5 bases short, with 8 bases between. The CDR3 covers 11 residues. Per germline, CDR1 DFQATT and CDR2 SNEGSKA (reference sequence). The chain's CDR3 is CSARTDNEQYF. The CDR3 region has the DNA TGCAGTGCTAGGACTGATAACGAGCAGTACTTC.

The chain combines TRBV9 with TRBJ1-2; possibly TRBD1 for D (6 bases). The CDR3 has 13 residues. Germline V gene lookup returns CDR1 SGDLS and CDR2 YYNGEE. Trimming cost V 2 bases and J 4 bases, with 9 bases left between them. This CDR3 reads CASSVPGVYGYTF. The CDR3 coding sequence is TGTGCCAGCAGCGTTCCAGGGGTCTATGGCTACACCTTC. Based on the CDR3 plus reference TRBV9 and TRBJ1-2, the full variable domain is DSGVTQTPKHLITATGQRVTLRCSPRSGDLSVYWYQQSLDQGLQFLIQYYNGEERAKGNILERFSAQQFPDLHSELNLSSLELGDSALYFCASSVPGVYGYTFGSGTRLTVV.

The chain recombines TRBV29-1 with TRBJ2-6; 9 nucleotides match TRBD1. Germline CDR1 is SQVTM and CDR2 is ANQGSEA. Trimming removed 5 bases from V and 1 base from J; junction bases left unmatched: 6. The CDR3 is 16 amino acids. CDR3 in amino acids: CSVSGTGWSGANVLTF. CDR3 in DNA: TGCAGCGTTTCCGGGACAGGGTGGTCTGGGGCCAACGTCCTGACTTTC. The variable domain in full, with the rest retrieved from reference TRBV29-1 and TRBJ2-6, is SAVISQKPSRDICQRGTSLTIQCQVDSQVTMMFWYRQQPGQSLTLIATANQGSEATYESGFVIDKFPISRPNLTFSTLTVSNMSPEDSSIYLCSVSGTGWSGANVLTFGAGSRLTVL.

This chain links TRBV7-2 with TRBJ2-1; possible D gene TRBD1, 5 bases. The CDR3 spans 12 residues. V gave up 5 bases and J gave up 10 bases, with 12 bases separating them. Germline V CDR1 and CDR2: SGHTA, FQGNSA. This CDR3 reads CASSLSRTEQFF. The CDR3 DNA reads as TGTGCCAGCAGCCTTAGCCGGACAGAGCAGTTCTTC.

The table lists this clone with a count of one. One junction end does not reproduce the germline sequence, and a read error may be involved. The V call is TRBV25-1, the J call TRBJ1-1; TRBD1 matches 8 bases. Germline CDR1 reads MGHDK; CDR2 reads SYGVNS. The length of the CDR3 is 12 residues. The CDR3 bases are TGTGCCAGCAGTGATTTGGGCAGGGGGCCGCTCTTT. Residues: CASSDLGRGPLF.

This clone has a single count. This sequence joins TRBV7-2 and TRBJ1-5; D gene ambiguous. Trimming pared 5 bases from V and 10 bases from J, leaving 15 bases between. CDR3 length: 13 residues. From germline, CDR1 is SGHTA and CDR2 FQGNSA. The CDR3 protein is CASSPLTTQPQHF. Written as DNA, the CDR3 is TGTGCCAGCAGCCCCCTGACCACCCAACCCCAGCATTTT.

Ten or more counts support this clone. V usage is TRBV29-1 and J usage is TRBJ2-5, with TRBD2 matching over 7 bases. Germline loops: CDR1 SQVTM, CDR2 ANQGSEA. The CDR3 covers 14 residues. The V segment lost 3 bases and the J segment 6 bases; nucleotides outside the gene matches: 10. The CDR3 sequence is CSVETAGSTKTQYF. The CDR3 nucleotides are TGCAGCGTTGAGACAGCGGGGTCGACGAAGACCCAGTACTTC.

V gene TRBV7-9 combines with J gene TRBJ1-6; D is unresolved. V was trimmed by 2 bases and J by 8 bases, leaving 10 bases between them. Germline V gene data show CDR1 as SEHNR and CDR2 as FQNEAQ (reference sequence). The CDR3 covers 14 residues. CDR3 sequence reads: CASSLHRADSPLHF. Here the CDR3 DNA reads TGTGCCAGCAGCTTACATCGGGCAGATTCACCCCTCCACTTT.

This clone has just a few counts. The V gene is TRBV18, the J gene TRBJ2-7, with TRBD1 as a possible D gene (5 bases). CDR1 and CDR2 (germline): KGHSH, LQKENI. The CDR3 extends over 15 amino acids. The V and J ends lost 2 bases and 0 bases respectively, with 11 bases between them. As DNA, the CDR3 is TGTGCCAGCTCACCATCAGGGATTAGCTCCTACGAGCAGTACTTC. This sequence encodes CASSPSGISSYEQYF.

The rearrangement joins TRBV7-3 to TRBJ2-5; 7 positions agree with TRBD1. The V and J ends lost 0 bases and 7 bases, in that order; junction bases with no gene match: 5. This CDR3 region has 14 residues. Germline V lookup: CDR1 SGHTA, CDR2 FQGTGA. CDR3 nucleotide sequence: TGTGCCAGCAGCTTAACAGGGGGCGACGGGACCCAGTACTTC. Translating gives CASSLTGGDGTQYF.

There are a few counts of this clone. The chain is built from TRBV10-3 and TRBJ1-2; D call uncertain. CDR1 ENHRY and CDR2 SYGVKD come from the germline V gene. The V end was cut by 2 bases, the J end by 2 bases, with 9 bases between. This CDR3 is 14 amino acids long. The CDR3 loop is CAISEILANYGYTF. CDR3 in DNA: TGTGCCATCAGTGAGATTCTAGCAAACTATGGCTACACCTTC.

The DNA for the CDR3 is TGTGCCAGCAGCGGGGACACAGGACAAGAGACCCAGTACTTC. Its translation: CASSGDTGQETQYF. The chain links TRBV11-3 to TRBJ2-5; tentative D call: TRBD1 (6 bases). This CDR3 has 14 residues. V dropped 5 bases and J dropped 2 bases, with 12 bases sitting between them. Germline CDR1 reads SGHNT; CDR2 reads YENEEA.

This chain uses TRBV4-1 with TRBJ2-5; the match to TRBD2 covers 11 bases. The junction had 5 bases not matched to a gene; V was cut back by 0 bases and J by 2 bases. Germline CDR1 reads MGHRA; CDR2 reads YSYEKL. This CDR3 region has 17 residues. In DNA, the CDR3 is TGCGCCAGCAGCCAAGATCTACTAGCGGGGGATCAAGAGACCCAGTACTTC. This sequence encodes CASSQDLLAGDQETQYF.